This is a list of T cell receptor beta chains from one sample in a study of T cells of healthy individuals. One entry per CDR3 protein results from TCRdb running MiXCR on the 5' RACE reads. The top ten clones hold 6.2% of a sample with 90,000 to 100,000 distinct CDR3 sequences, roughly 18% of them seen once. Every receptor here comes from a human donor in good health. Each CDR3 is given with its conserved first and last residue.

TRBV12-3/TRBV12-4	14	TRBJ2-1	CASIPGEVYNEQFF
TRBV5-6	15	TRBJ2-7	CASSWMGRLIREQYF
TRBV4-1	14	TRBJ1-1	CASSRSREGTEAFF
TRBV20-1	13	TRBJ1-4	CSAMTGRGEKLFF
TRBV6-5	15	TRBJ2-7	CASSYSSGGDYEQYF
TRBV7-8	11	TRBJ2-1	CASSPLHEQFF
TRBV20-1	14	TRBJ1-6	CSATRQGSGVPLHF
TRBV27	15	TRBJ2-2	CASSPSWDTIGELFF
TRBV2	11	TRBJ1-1	CASSEFTEAFF
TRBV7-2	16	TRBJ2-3	CASRLDSATSTDTQYF
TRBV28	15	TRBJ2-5	CASSFGLPKQETQYF
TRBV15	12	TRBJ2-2	CATSSETGELFF
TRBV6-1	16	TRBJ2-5	CASSEQLAGGLETQYF
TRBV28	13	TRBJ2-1	CASSSPDHNEQFF
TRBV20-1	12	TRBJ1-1	CSIWTMNTEAFF
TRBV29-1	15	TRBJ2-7	CSVVTGTGASYEQYF
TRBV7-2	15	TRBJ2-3	CASSLGGRRTDTQYF
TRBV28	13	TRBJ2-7	CASSLAGSLEQYF
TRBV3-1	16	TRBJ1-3	CASSPYRVASGNTIYF
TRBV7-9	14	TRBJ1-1	CASSLQGAGTEAFF
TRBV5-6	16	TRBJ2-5	CASSSIIDRTSETQYF
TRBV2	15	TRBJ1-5	CASAGESGHGQPQHF